Sequencing of this TCR beta chain was carried out in a study of T cell responses to AZD1222 COVID-19 vaccine. The germline V gene encodes CDR1 MNHEY and CDR2 SVGAGI. Trimming cost V 7 bases and J 0 bases, with 7 bases left between them. This CDR3 is built from 14 residues. Study-wide findings and caveats: Only six individuals given AZD1222 were seropositive at baseline.

The protocol was immunoSEQ multiplex PCR, while the TCRdb copy is restricted to in-frame clones and leaves out a portion. This sample has 130,000 or so clones, with over 90% found just once. This clone appeared once. The antigen is not known. V is TRBV6-5 and J is TRBJ1-6; no firm D call. Material: peripheral blood, obtained on day 0 of MenACWY control vaccination. This TCR derives from an adult in good health. The DNA for the CDR3 is TGTGCCAGCACTCAGAGCTCCTATAATTCACCCCTCCACTTT. Translation gives CASTQSSYNSPLHF.